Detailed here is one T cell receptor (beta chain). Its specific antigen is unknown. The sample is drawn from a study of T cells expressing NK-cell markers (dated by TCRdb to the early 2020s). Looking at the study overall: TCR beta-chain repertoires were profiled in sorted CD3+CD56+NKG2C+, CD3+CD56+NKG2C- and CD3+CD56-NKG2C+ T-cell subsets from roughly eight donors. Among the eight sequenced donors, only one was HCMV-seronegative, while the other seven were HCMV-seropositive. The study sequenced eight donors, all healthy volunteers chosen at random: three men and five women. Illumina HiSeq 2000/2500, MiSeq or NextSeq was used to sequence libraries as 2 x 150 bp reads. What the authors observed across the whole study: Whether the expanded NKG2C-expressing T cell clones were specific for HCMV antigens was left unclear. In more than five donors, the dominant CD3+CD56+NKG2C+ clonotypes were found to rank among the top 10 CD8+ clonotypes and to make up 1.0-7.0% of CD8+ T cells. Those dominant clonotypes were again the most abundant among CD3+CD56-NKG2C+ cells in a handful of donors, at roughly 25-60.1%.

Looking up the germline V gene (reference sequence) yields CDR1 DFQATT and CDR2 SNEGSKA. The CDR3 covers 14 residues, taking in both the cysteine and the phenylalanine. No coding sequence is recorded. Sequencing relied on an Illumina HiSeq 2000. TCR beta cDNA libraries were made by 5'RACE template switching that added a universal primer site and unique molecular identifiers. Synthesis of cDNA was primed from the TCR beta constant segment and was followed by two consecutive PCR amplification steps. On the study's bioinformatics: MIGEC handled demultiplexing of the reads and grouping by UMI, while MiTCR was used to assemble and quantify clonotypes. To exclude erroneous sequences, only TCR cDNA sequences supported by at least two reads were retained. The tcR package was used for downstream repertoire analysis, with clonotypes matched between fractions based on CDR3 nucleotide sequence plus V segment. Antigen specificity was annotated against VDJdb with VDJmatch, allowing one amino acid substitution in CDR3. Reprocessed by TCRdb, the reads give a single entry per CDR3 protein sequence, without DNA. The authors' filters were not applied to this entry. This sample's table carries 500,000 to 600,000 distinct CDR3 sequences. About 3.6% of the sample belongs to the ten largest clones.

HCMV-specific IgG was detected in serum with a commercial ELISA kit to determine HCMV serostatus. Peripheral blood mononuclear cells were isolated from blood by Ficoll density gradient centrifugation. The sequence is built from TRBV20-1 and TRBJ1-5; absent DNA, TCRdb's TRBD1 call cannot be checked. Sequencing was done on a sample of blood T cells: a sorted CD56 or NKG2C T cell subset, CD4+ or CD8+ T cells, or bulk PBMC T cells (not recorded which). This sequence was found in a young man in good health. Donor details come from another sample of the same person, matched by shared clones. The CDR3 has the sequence CSAATGGYNQPQHF.